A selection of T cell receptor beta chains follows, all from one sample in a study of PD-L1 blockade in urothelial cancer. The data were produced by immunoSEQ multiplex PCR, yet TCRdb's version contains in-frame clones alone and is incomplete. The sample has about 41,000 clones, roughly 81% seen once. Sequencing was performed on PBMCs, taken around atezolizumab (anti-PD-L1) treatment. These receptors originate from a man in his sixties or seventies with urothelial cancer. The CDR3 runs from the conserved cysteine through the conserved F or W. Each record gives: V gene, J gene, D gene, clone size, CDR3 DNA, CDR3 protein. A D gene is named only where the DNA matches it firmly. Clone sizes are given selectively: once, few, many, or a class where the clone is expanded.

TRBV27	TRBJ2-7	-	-	TGTGCCAGCAGTCCATACCTGGGCAGGGACGAGCAGTACTTC	CASSPYLGRDEQYF
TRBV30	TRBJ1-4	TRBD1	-	TGTGCCTGGAGTGGGGACAGGCTAAATGAAAAACTGTTTTTT	CAWSGDRLNEKLFF
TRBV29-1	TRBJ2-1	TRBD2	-	TGCAGCGTTGGGGGATTACTAGCGGGCCGTAATGAGCAGTTCTTC	CSVGGLLAGRNEQFF
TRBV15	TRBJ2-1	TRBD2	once	TGTGCCACCAGCAGAGAGGGGACTAGGCACAATGAGCAGTTCTTC	CATSREGTRHNEQFF
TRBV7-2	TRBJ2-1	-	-	TGTGCCAGCAGCTTAGCGGCATCTTCCTACAATGAGCAGTTCTTC	CASSLAASSYNEQFF
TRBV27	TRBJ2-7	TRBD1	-	TGTGCCAGCAGTTTGCAGGGGGCGGTCGAGCAGTACTTC	CASSLQGAVEQYF
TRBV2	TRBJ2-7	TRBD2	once	TGTGCCAGCATTCTTGGCCTAGCGGGAGTAGAAGAGCAGTACTTC	CASILGLAGVEEQYF
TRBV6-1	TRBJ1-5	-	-	TGTGCCAGCAGTGAACGTGTGCAGCCCCAGCATTTT	CASSERVQPQHF
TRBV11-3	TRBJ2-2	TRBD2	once	TGTGCCAGCAGCCCGGGACTAGCGGGAGGGACCGGGGAGCTGTTTTTT	CASSPGLAGGTGELFF
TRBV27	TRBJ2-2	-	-	TGTGCCAGCAGTTTGAAGTGGGAGTTCGGCACCGGGGAGCTGTTTTTT	CASSLKWEFGTGELFF
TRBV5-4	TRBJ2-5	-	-	TGTGCCAGCAGCTTATTTAGTAGCGGCCAAGAGACCCAGTACTTC	CASSLFSSGQETQYF
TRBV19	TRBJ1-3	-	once	TGTGCCAGTAGTATTTCTGGGGGGGCCTCTGGAAACACCATATATTTT	CASSISGGASGNTIYF
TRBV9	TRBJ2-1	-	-	TGTGCCAGCAGCGCTCCCCCCGGTCTCTCCTACAATGAGCAGTTCTTC	CASSAPPGLSYNEQFF
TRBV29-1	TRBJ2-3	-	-	TGCAGCGTTGAACGCAGGGCAGATACGCAGTATTTT	CSVERRADTQYF
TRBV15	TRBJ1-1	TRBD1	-	TGTGCCACCAGCGGATACGGACAGGGCTCGAACACTGAAGCTTTCTTT	CATSGYGQGSNTEAFF
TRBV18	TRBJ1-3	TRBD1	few	TGTGCCAGCTCACCAGCCGGACAGGGCAGAGGAAACACCATATATTTT	CASSPAGQGRGNTIYF
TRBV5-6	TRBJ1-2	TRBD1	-	TGTGCCAGCAGTCGAAGAGGAGGGGGCGTCAACTATGGCTACACCTTC	CASSRRGGGVNYGYTF
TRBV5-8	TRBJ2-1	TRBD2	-	TGTGCCAGCAGCACGGGACTAGCGGGAGCATCTGAGCAGTTCTTC	CASSTGLAGASEQFF
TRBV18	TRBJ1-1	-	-	TGTGCCAGCTCACCACCGGGCAGTGAAGCTTTCTTT	CASSPPGSEAFF
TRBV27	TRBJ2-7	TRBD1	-	TGTGCCAGCTCCTGGGGACAGGGGGCCTACGAGCAGTACTTC	CASSWGQGAYEQYF
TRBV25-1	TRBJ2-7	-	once	TGTGCCACCCAGGGGGGAGATTGGTCTCGGGAGCAGTACTTC	CATQGGDWSREQYF
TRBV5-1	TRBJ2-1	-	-	TGCGCCAGCAGCCGCGGACTGGTCAATGAGCAGTTCTTC	CASSRGLVNEQFF
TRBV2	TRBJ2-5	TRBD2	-	TGTGCCAGCAGTTTTTGGACTAGCGGGAGGGCTGGGGAGACCCAGTACTTC	CASSFWTSGRAGETQYF
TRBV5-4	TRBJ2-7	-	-	TGTGCCAGCAGCCTAGCAGCGGGTGGGAACTACGAGCAGTACTTC	CASSLAAGGNYEQYF
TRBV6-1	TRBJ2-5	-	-	TGTGCCATCCAGGGTGGGAAGACCCAGTACTTC	CAIQGGKTQYF
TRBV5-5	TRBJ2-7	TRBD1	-	TGTGCCAGCAGCGCCCGGGGACAGGGCTCCTACGAGCAGTACTTC	CASSARGQGSYEQYF
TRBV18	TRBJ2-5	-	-	TGTGCCAGCTCACTTGGTCTAGGAGAGACCCAGTACTTC	CASSLGLGETQYF
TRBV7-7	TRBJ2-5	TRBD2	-	TGTGCTAGCAGCCCCGGGACTAGCGGGAGCACCCAGTACTTC	CASSPGTSGSTQYF
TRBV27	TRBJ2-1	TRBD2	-	TGTGCCAGCAGTGTATCTAGCGGGACCAATAATATTAATGAGCAGTTCTTC	CASSVSSGTNNINEQFF
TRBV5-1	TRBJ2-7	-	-	TGCGCCAGCAGCTTGGAAAGCCCCCCCGACGAGCAGTACTTC	CASSLESPPDEQYF
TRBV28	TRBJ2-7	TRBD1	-	TGTGCCAGCAGTCCCCCGGGACAGGCCTTTGGGCAGTACTTC	CASSPPGQAFGQYF
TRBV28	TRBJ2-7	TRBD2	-	TGTGCCAGCACTACACCCCGGACTAGCGGGAAAGGGGAGCAGTACTTC	CASTTPRTSGKGEQYF
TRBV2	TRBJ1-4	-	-	TGTGCCAGGACCGCGGGGGCCTCTAATGAAAAACTGTTTTTT	CARTAGASNEKLFF
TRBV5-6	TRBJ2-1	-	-	TGTGCCAGCAGCTTGAACCCTTCTTTTCGGGATGAGCAGTTCTTC	CASSLNPSFRDEQFF
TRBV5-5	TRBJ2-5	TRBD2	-	TGTGCCAGCAGTTTTACTAGCGGGAGTTTGGAGACCCAGTACTTC	CASSFTSGSLETQYF
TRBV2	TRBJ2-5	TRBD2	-	TGTGCCAGCAACTCCCCTACTAGCGGACAAGAGACCCAGTACTTC	CASNSPTSGQETQYF
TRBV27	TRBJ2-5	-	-	TGTGCCAGCAGTCTGATTGGGGCAGAGACCCAGTACTTC	CASSLIGAETQYF
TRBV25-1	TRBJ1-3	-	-	TGTGCCACTAAGGACAGTTGGGGAAACACCATATATTTT	CATKDSWGNTIYF
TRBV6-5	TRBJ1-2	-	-	TGTGCCAGCAGATCTCCGACGGGTGTAAGGGGCTACACCTTC	CASRSPTGVRGYTF
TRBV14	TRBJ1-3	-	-	TGTGCCAGCAGTCGACTAGGATCTGGAAACACCATATATTTT	CASSRLGSGNTIYF
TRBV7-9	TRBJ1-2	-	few	TGTGCCAGCAGCTTAATAGGAGGACGGGCAAACTATGGCTACACCTTC	CASSLIGGRANYGYTF
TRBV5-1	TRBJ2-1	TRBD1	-	TGCGCCAGCAGCTGGCGGGACAGGGGCAATGAGCAGTTCTTC	CASSWRDRGNEQFF
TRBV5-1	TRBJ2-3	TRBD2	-	TGCGCCAGCAGCGGGGGACTAGCGGGAGGGTCTGACGGGGATACGCAGTATTTT	CASSGGLAGGSDGDTQYF
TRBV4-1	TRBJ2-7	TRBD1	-	TGCGCCAGCAGCCCATCCTCTGTCAGGGGGCTTTTGTACGAGCAGTACTTC	CASSPSSVRGLLYEQYF
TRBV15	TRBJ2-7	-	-	TGTGCCACCAGCAGAGATCAGGGGGGCTACGAGCAGTACTTC	CATSRDQGGYEQYF
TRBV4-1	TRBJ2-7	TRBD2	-	TGCGCCAGCAGCCAAGTAGTTGTAGAGAGGGCTAGCGGGAGTTACGAGCAGTACTTC	CASSQVVVERASGSYEQYF
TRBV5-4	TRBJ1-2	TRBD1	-	TGTGCCAGCAGCTTAGACCCGACAGGGACCTATGGCTACACCTTC	CASSLDPTGTYGYTF
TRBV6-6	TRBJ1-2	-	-	TGTGCCAGCACCCAACGGGGGGCGGGAGGCTACACCTTC	CASTQRGAGGYTF
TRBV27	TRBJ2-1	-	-	TGTGCCAGCAGTGAGGTTGGGTCCTACAATGAGCAGTTCTTC	CASSEVGSYNEQFF
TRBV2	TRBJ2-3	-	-	TGTGCCAGCACGACGGCTAGCAGAATCACAGATACGCAGTATTTT	CASTTASRITDTQYF